This record covers a single T cell receptor beta chain. The CDR3 is 13 residues long. The germline V gene has CDR1 KGHSH and CDR2 LQKENI. The sample originates from a study of monozygotic twins with inflammatory bowel disease. The authors ran two nested PCRs of 16 and 9 cycles on TCRalpha and TCRbeta cDNA. TCRdb re-called the 5' RACE reads; one entry per CDR3 protein, DNA not given. The sample table sets out 210,000 or so distinct CDR3 sequences. The chain recombines TRBV18 with TRBJ1-1. Sequencing input: blood. The TCR originated in a human donor with ulcerative colitis or Crohn's disease, or a healthy co-twin of an affected twin (not recorded which). The chain's CDR3 is CASSISTATEAFF.